This TCR beta chain was observed in a study of T cell responses to AZD1222 COVID-19 vaccine. Study results and limitations: Vaccination with two AZD1222 doses was followed by a rise in Spike-specific TCR breadth and depth. The donors showed a predominance of white British ancestry and of females, with possible underestimation of clonal diversity.

V gave up 7 bases and J gave up 6 bases, with 12 bases separating them. This CDR3 is built from 12 residues. Clones were sequenced by immunoSEQ multiplex PCR, and TCRdb holds only the in-frame ones, with some missing. The sample lists 150,000 to 190,000 clones; 85% to 95% were seen once. Whether given at about 4 or about 12 weeks, second doses were pooled. A word on this clone: Its antigen is not identified.

The sequence came from an adult who received the AZD1222 COVID-19 vaccine. The gene calls are TRBV12-3 or TRBV12-4 and TRBJ1-2; tentatively, D is TRBD1 (5 bases). The sample in question was peripheral blood, obtained 28 days after the second AZD1222 dose. CDR3 residues: CASTLVGDGYTF. The CDR3 DNA follows: TGTGCCAGCACCCTGGTAGGGGATGGCTACACCTTC.